This T cell receptor beta chain derives from a study of blood T cell repertoires in COVID-19. Study in general: The origin of the acute and convalescent COVID-19 samples was the United States, Italy and Spain. Sample material is recorded as cDNA or gDNA derived from T cells, B-cell-depleted T cells, or PBMCs.

Produced via immunoSEQ multiplex PCR; TCRdb's table is partial and in-frame only. The sample lists 350,000 or so clones, approximately 90% occurring once. Germline CDR1 reads SGHDT; CDR2 reads YYEEEE. CDR3 length equals 15 residues. V trimming: 4 bases; J trimming: 6 bases; junction bases outside the gene matches: 6. The V gene is TRBV5-6, the J gene TRBJ2-1, with TRBD2 identical over 11 bases. The source material was peripheral blood. The receptor's source is a woman aged 30 to 39 with COVID-19, enrolled during active disease. This chain's CDR3 is CASSRASGGINEQFF. The CDR3 region has the DNA TGTGCCAGCAGCCGAGCTAGCGGGGGGATCAATGAGCAGTTCTTC.